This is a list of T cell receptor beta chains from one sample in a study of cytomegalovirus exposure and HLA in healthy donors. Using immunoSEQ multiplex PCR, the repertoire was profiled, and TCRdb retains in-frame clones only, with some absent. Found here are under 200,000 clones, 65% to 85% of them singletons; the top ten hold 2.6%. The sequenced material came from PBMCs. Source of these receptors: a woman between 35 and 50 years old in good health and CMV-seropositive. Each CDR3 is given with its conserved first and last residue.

CASSLRDSYEQYF | TRBJ2-7 | TRBV7-9
CASRVRTVDDTEAFF | TRBJ1-1 | TRBV11-2
CASSQGRGFRSETEAFF | TRBJ1-1 | TRBV4-1
CASSGTSGSYEQYF | TRBJ2-7 | TRBV5-1
CSAPRAEEQYF | TRBJ2-7 | TRBV20-1
CASSLVDRNTGELFF | TRBJ2-2 | TRBV5-1
CARSFQDSYEQYF | TRBJ2-7 | TRBV5-3
CASSTPRDRSTYEQYF | TRBJ2-7 | TRBV11-1
CASRRQTNEQFF | TRBJ2-1 | TRBV6-1
CASSLRPSSGANVLTF | TRBJ2-6 | TRBV11-2
CAISESGTDNEQFF | TRBJ2-1 | TRBV10-3
CASSPSKGYGYTF | TRBJ1-2 | TRBV4-3
CASSLSGGLEPQHF | TRBJ1-5 | TRBV5-1
CASSHPGQKNIQYF | TRBJ2-4 | TRBV4-1
CASSRDRDQPQHF | TRBJ1-5 | TRBV5-6
CASSLSDFTHFSSGNTIYF | TRBJ1-3 | TRBV11-3
CAWSVLSGGTTDTQYF | TRBJ2-3 | TRBV30
CASSPLAQGNTEAFF | TRBJ1-1 | TRBV18
CASSLEIAGGNEQFF | TRBJ2-1 | TRBV7-2
CASSLDAVSPLHF | TRBJ1-6 | TRBV7-2
CASTIVAGGGETQYF | TRBJ2-5 | TRBV7-6
CASSLDRVGGRGPSPLHF | TRBJ1-6 | TRBV11-3
CASSLQGSNQPQHF | TRBJ1-5 | TRBV5-6
CASSIAPFTTYGYTF | TRBJ1-2 | TRBV19
CASSLGQGMETQYF | TRBJ2-5 | TRBV18
CASSLVSGVNTEAFF | TRBJ1-1 | TRBV5-4
CASSSRGEKLFF | TRBJ1-4 | TRBV7-2
CASSFSGAFYEQYF | TRBJ2-7 | TRBV19
CASSIPASGSIEQFF | TRBJ2-1 | TRBV19
CASSGTGGLKGQYF | TRBJ2-7 | TRBV6-5
CASSPPLSGPYEQYF | TRBJ2-7 | TRBV27
CASGPRGQGALSGNTIYF | TRBJ1-3 | TRBV12-5
CASSPMTWSEKLFF | TRBJ1-4 | TRBV7-8
CASSLMAGGNTGELFF | TRBJ2-2 | TRBV7-2
CASSLAGTGYEQYF | TRBJ2-7 | TRBV7-6
CASSHVGNTIYF | TRBJ1-3 | TRBV4-1
CASSLDAGRSNQPQHF | TRBJ1-5 | TRBV7-9
CASSWGQDLSSPLHF | TRBJ1-6 | TRBV7-2
CASSLGLAGADPQYF | TRBJ2-5 | TRBV4-3
CASSIETGYGEQFF | TRBJ2-1 | TRBV19
CASSYTAGGIAGELFF | TRBJ2-2 | TRBV7-7
CASGAGLAGGPQFF | TRBJ2-1 | TRBV12-5
CASSKARTWERGQPQHF | TRBJ1-5 | TRBV21-1
CASSLALAEQFF | TRBJ2-1 | TRBV7-2
CASRDRGSNQPQHF | TRBJ1-5 | TRBV6-5
CASSLPLSQARHF | TRBJ2-5 | TRBV7-2
CASSQERILAGGLYEQYF | TRBJ2-7 | TRBV4-2
CASSPNPQGYEQYF | TRBJ2-7 | TRBV19
CASRGRGEEKLFF | TRBJ1-4 | TRBV5-4
CASSPDRVANTEAFF | TRBJ1-1 | TRBV19
CASSPIGQGNQPQHF | TRBJ1-5 | TRBV18
CASSTGVGQFF | TRBJ2-1 | TRBV14
CASSSRQNTEAFF | TRBJ1-1 | TRBV7-9
CASADGNYGYTF | TRBJ1-2 | TRBV6-5
CASSEAGKGAGYTF | TRBJ1-2 | TRBV6-1
CASSLVAGGFNEQYF | TRBJ2-7 | TRBV7-2